This passage covers 21 T cell receptor beta chains from one sample sequenced in a study of CD8 T cells in Susac syndrome. After extraction with the RNeasy kit, 0.5 to 1 ug of the RNA was reverse transcribed using random hexamers. TCRdb used MiXCR to reprocess the immunoSEQ multiplex PCR reads, holding one entry per CDR3 protein. The table lists approximately 170,000 distinct CDR3 sequences, roughly 95% of them singletons. Sequencing was carried out using CD4+ T cells from PBMCs. These receptors were collected from a human donor in good health.

The chain combines TRBV6-7 with TRBJ1-2, with D uncertain. TRBV6-7 is an ORF, and what it does is uncertain. Trimming removed 8 bases from V and 5 bases from J, with 21 bases in between. This CDR3 is built from 15 residues. CDR3 nucleotides: TGTGCCAGCCGAAGTATTCGGTCTTTCGAGTATGGCTACACCTTC. This sequence encodes CASRSIRSFEYGYTF.

The chain uses TRBV7-3 and TRBJ2-2; D uncertain. The V gene's germline CDR1 is SGHTA and CDR2 FQGTGA. This CDR3 contains 12 residues. V was clipped by 5 bases and J by 7 bases, with 8 bases between them. CDR3 in amino acids: CASSPTSGELFF. In DNA form, the CDR3 reads TGTGCCAGCAGCCCGACAAGCGGGGAGCTGTTTTTT. The entire variable domain, with the rest obtained from reference TRBV7-3 and TRBJ2-2, is as follows: GAGVSQTPSNKVTEKGKYVELRCDPISGHTALYWYRQSLGQGPEFLIYFQGTGAADDSGLPNDRFFAVRPEGSVSTLKIQRTERGDSAVYLCASSPTSGELFFGEGSRLTVL.

The rearrangement links TRBV6-1 to TRBJ2-5, with 8 bases identical to TRBD2. Germline values: CDR1 MNHNS, CDR2 SASEGT. Unmatched junction bases numbered 5, after V lost 6 bases and J lost 2 bases. The CDR3 runs to 14 residues. The CDR3 DNA is TGTGCCAGCAGCTCAGGGACTAGTCAAGAGACCCAGTACTTC. This translates into CASSSGTSQETQYF.

The chain joins TRBV3-1 to TRBJ2-7, with D uncertain. Germline V CDR1 and CDR2: LGHDT, YNNKEL (reference sequence). V lost 0 bases and J lost 4, with 10 bases in between. The CDR3 is 14 residues long. CDR3 DNA sequence: TGTGCCAGCAGCCAAGAGAAGAGACGGTACGAGCAGTACTTC. Translated, it gives CASSQEKRRYEQYF.

The V gene is TRBV6-2 or TRBV6-3, the J gene TRBJ1-1; 7 bases fit TRBD1. The CDR3 contains 14 residues. Germline assignment: CDR1 MNHEY and CDR2 SVGEGT. V gave up 6 bases and J gave up 1 base; unmatched junction bases: 5. The CDR3 protein is CASRPGQENTEAFF. The CDR3 nucleotides read TGTGCCAGCAGACCCGGACAGGAGAACACTGAAGCTTTCTTT.

The gene calls are TRBV7-2 and TRBJ2-5; TRBD1 agrees at 8 bases. There are 15 residues in the CDR3. Germline CDR1 is SGHTA and CDR2 is FQGNSA. Trimming at V came to 1 base and at J to 2 bases, leaving 3 bases not matched to a gene. CDR3 amino acids: CASSLGDRPQETQYF. CDR3 sequence (DNA): TGTGCCAGCAGCTTAGGGGACAGGCCTCAAGAGACCCAGTACTTC.

The chain links TRBV7-2 to TRBJ2-7; TRBD1 matches at 8 bases. The CDR3 extends over 12 amino acids. Germline V CDR1 and CDR2: SGHTA, FQGNSA. The trim removed 4 bases at V and 5 bases at J, leaving 1 base unmatched. The CDR3 is CASSSTGDEQYF. For the CDR3, the DNA is TGTGCCAGCAGCTCGACAGGGGACGAGCAGTACTTC.

The chain is built from TRBV3-1 and TRBJ2-5, with 9 positions matching TRBD1. The CDR3 runs 16 residues. V was pared by 3 bases and J by 5 bases, with 10 bases of the junction left unmatched. Germline-derived CDR1 and CDR2 are LGHDT and YNNKEL (reference sequence). CDR3 loop: CASSQDRGSRGETQYF. The CDR3 nucleotides read TGTGCCAGCAGCCAGGACAGGGGCTCGAGGGGGGAGACCCAGTACTTC.

This clonotype came up a few times. The CDR3 reads CASSFTGNYGYTF. The CDR3 DNA follows: TGTGCCAGCAGCTTTACAGGGAACTATGGCTACACCTTC. The chain couples TRBV7-3 to TRBJ1-2, with a weak D call TRBD1 (6 bases). Germline CDR1 SGHTA, CDR2 FQGTGA. The germline V and J ends were trimmed by 3 bases and 2 bases, with 7 bases remaining between them. This CDR3 spans 13 amino acids.

V gene TRBV9 combines with J gene TRBJ2-7; 8 bases are shared with TRBD1. Germline V gene data show CDR1 as SGDLS and CDR2 as YYNGEE. This CDR3 has 15 residues. J gave up 3 bases and V 3 bases, and 8 bases lay outside the gene matches. CDR3 sequence reads: CASSADRGPLYEQYF. DNA of the CDR3: TGTGCCAGCAGCGCCGACAGGGGACCTCTCTACGAGCAGTACTTC.

The chain is built from TRBV4-1 and TRBJ1-2, with D uncertain. V was shortened by 0 bases and J by 4 bases, with 12 bases between the two germline ends. Germline V gene lookup returns CDR1 MGHRA and CDR2 YSYEKL. The CDR3 totals 15 residues. In DNA form, the CDR3 reads TGCGCCAGCAGCCAAGAAGAAACAGTCCCCTATGGCTACACCTTC. Its translation: CASSQEETVPYGYTF.

The gene calls are TRBV3-1 and TRBJ2-5, with 9 bases that match TRBD1. The CDR3 runs 15 residues. J was trimmed by 5 bases and V by 6 bases; bases with no gene match: 10. Germline lookup yields CDR1 LGHDT and CDR2 YNNKEL (reference sequence). CDR3 loop: CASRARTGGSETQYF. The DNA for the CDR3 is TGTGCCAGCAGAGCGAGAACAGGGGGCTCGGAGACCCAGTACTTC.

CDR3: CASSPTVSGNTIYF. DNA for the CDR3: TGCGCCAGCAGCCCGACGGTCTCTGGAAACACCATATATTTT. This chain uses TRBV5-1 with TRBJ1-3; D is ambiguous. CDR3 length equals 14 residues. Looked up from germline, CDR1 is SGHRS and CDR2 is YFSETQ. Trimming removed 4 bases at V and 0 bases at J, with 8 bases between.

This chain joins TRBV2 and TRBJ1-1; 10 nucleotides agree with TRBD1. Germline assignment: CDR1 SNHLY and CDR2 FYNNEI. The length of the CDR3 is 14 residues. With V trimmed by 6 bases and J by 7 bases, 8 bases remained unmatched. CDR3 protein: CASRMDRGVNEAFF. CDR3 coding DNA: TGTGCCAGCAGGATGGACAGGGGGGTAAATGAAGCTTTCTTT.

The chain recombines TRBV7-2 with TRBJ1-4; D is unresolved. CDR1 SGHTA and CDR2 FQGNSA come from the germline V gene. The CDR3 contains 16 residues. Trimming took off 5 bases at V and 1 base at J, with 14 bases between the two ends. The CDR3 region is CASSLRWRGTNEKLFF. CDR3 DNA: TGTGCCAGCAGCCTCAGGTGGAGAGGAACTAATGAAAAACTGTTTTTT.

This clonotype is a singleton in its sample. V gene TRBV6-5 combines with J gene TRBJ2-7; weak D call: TRBD1 (6 bases). Per germline, CDR1 MNHEY and CDR2 SVGAGI. This CDR3 spans 14 amino acids. Trimming cost V 6 bases and J 6 bases, with 18 bases left between them. The CDR3 DNA is TGTGCCAGCAGAAATACAGGGAATTCCCTCGAGCAGTACTTC. It codes for CASRNTGNSLEQYF.

In this sample, this clonotype turned up once. The chain employs TRBV7-2 and TRBJ1-5, with D possibly matching TRBD1 (6 bases). The V end was cut by 6 bases, the J end by 7 bases, with 19 bases between. In germline, CDR1 is SGHTA, CDR2 FQGNSA. CDR3 length equals 15 residues. CDR3 in DNA: TGTGCCAGCAGTCTACAACAGGGACCCTACCAGCCCCAGCATTTT. This translates into CASSLQQGPYQPQHF.

J is TRBJ1-6 and V is TRBV3-1, with D uncertain. Between the trimmed V and J ends, which lost 3 bases and 7 bases, there was a span of 7 bases. Germline V gene sequence: CDR1 LGHDT, CDR2 YNNKEL (reference sequence). The CDR3 is 13 amino acids. The CDR3 protein is CASSQGWNSPLHF. CDR3 nucleotide sequence: TGTGCCAGCAGCCAGGGGTGGAATTCACCCCTCCACTTT.

The chain uses TRBV9 and TRBJ2-1, with D perhaps being TRBD1 or TRBD2 (5 bases each). The germline V and J ends were trimmed by 2 bases and 10 bases, with 16 bases remaining between them. The CDR3 is made up of 14 amino acids. Germline CDR1 reads SGDLS; CDR2 reads YYNGEE. The CDR3 coding sequence is TGTGCCAGCAGCGTTGGGACCACTAGATCGGAGCAGTTCTTC. It translates to CASSVGTTRSEQFF.

The CDR3 protein is CSATGISGEKLFF. The DNA of the CDR3 is TGCAGTGCTACCGGGATTTCTGGGGAAAAACTGTTTTTT. The genes are TRBV20-1 and TRBJ1-4, with D unclear. CDR3 length: 13 amino acids. V was cut by 4 bases and J by 8 bases, with 14 bases left in between. The V gene's germline CDR1 is DFQATT and CDR2 SNEGSKA (reference sequence).

The gene calls are TRBV5-4 and TRBJ1-1; 7 nucleotides align to TRBD1. CDR3 length: 14 amino acids. Germline CDR1 reads SGHNT; CDR2 reads YYREEE (reference sequence). Losses at the gene ends were 4 bases for V and 1 base for J; bases not matched to a gene: 4. CDR3 region: CASSLGQANTEAFF. DNA for the CDR3: TGTGCCAGCAGCCTAGGACAGGCGAACACTGAAGCTTTCTTT.